This entry lists 27 T cell receptor beta chains sequenced from one sample in a study of T cell repertoires in cytomegalovirus infection. TCRdb re-analysed the reads in MiXCR, keeping a single row per CDR3 protein. The table has roughly 350,000 distinct CDR3 sequences, around a third seen once. Their target antigens are unknown. The sample in question was cultured PBMCs, obtained from culture after CMV antigen stimulation. Receptor source: a human donor in good health (CMV status not recorded). Some clones in this sample may be carry-over from other donors' samples.

This clonotype was found once. This chain joins TRBV12-3 or TRBV12-4 and TRBJ1-1; D possibly corresponds to TRBD1 (5 bases). This CDR3 is 14 amino acids long. V lost 3 bases to trimming and J lost 3 bases, with 11 bases between them. CDR3 in amino acids: CASSLSGLYTEAFF. The CDR3 bases are TGTGCCAGCAGTTTGTCGGGGCTTTACACTGAAGCTTTCTTT.

The chain employs TRBV12-3 or TRBV12-4 and TRBJ1-2; D ambiguous. V was cut by 6 bases and J by 3 bases, with 5 bases left in between. The length of the CDR3 is 11 residues. This CDR3 reads CASRHYYGYTF. The CDR3, as DNA: TGTGCCAGCAGGCACTACTATGGCTACACCTTC.

The rearrangement uses TRBV4-1 and TRBJ2-1; TRBD2 might be the D (6 bases). This CDR3 contains 15 residues. From germline, CDR1 is MGHRA and CDR2 YSYEKL. Trimming took 0 bases from V and 14 from J, leaving 20 bases between them. Here the CDR3 DNA reads TGCGCCAGCAGCCAAGATCCGACTAGTGAGGGGTTGAAGTTCTTC. Amino acids: CASSQDPTSEGLKFF.

There are a few counts of this clonotype. The rearrangement links TRBV28 to TRBJ1-5; D is unclear. Trimming left V 8 bases short and J 4 bases short, with 9 bases between. This CDR3 comprises 12 residues. Germline CDR1 is MDHEN and CDR2 is SYDVKM. CDR3 amino acids: CASRGNNQPQHF. The CDR3 region has the DNA TGTGCCAGCCGTGGGAATAATCAGCCCCAGCATTTT. The entire variable domain, with the rest obtained from reference TRBV28 and TRBJ1-5, is as follows: DVKVTQSSRYLVKRTGEKVFLECVQDMDHENMFWYRQDPGLGLRLIYFSYDVKMKEKGDIPEGYSVSREKKERFSLILESASTNQTSMYLCASRGNNQPQHFGDGTRLSIL.

This chain connects TRBV13 to TRBJ2-7; a possible D gene is TRBD2 (6 bases). The CDR3 is made up of 14 amino acids. CDR1 PRHDT and CDR2 FYEKMQ come from the germline V gene (reference sequence). The ends were cut back, 4 bases at V and 6 bases at J, with 16 bases in the middle. Here the CDR3 reads CASSWGVGRGEQYV. The CDR3 DNA sequence: TGTGCCAGCAGCTGGGGGGTCGGACGAGGCGAGCAGTACGTC.

This clonotype was recorded a few times. The chain employs TRBV7-2 and TRBJ2-6; D call uncertain. In germline, CDR1 is SGHTA, CDR2 FQGNSA. Trimming shortened V by 10 bases and J by 1 base, and 8 bases separated the two germline ends. This CDR3 contains 13 residues. CDR3: CATLQSGANVLTF. In nucleotides, the CDR3 is TGTGCCACCTTACAGTCTGGGGCCAACGTCCTGACTTTC.

This clonotype was counted only a few times. The rearrangement uses TRBV27 and TRBJ2-3; D is undetermined. This CDR3 is built from 14 residues. Trimming cost V 2 bases and J 4 bases, with 10 bases left between them. The V gene's germline CDR1 is MNHEY and CDR2 SMNVEV (reference sequence). CDR3 amino acids: CASSLKVRADTQYF. In DNA, the CDR3 is TGTGCCAGCAGTTTAAAGGTTCGAGCAGATACGCAGTATTTT.

V usage is TRBV7-8 and J usage is TRBJ2-7; 9 nucleotides agree with TRBD1. V lost 3 bases and J lost 4; bases outside the gene matches: 1. Germline CDR1 SGHVS, CDR2 FQNEAQ. The CDR3 is 13 amino acids. CDR3 amino acids: CASSFGTGYEQYF. CDR3 sequence (DNA): TGTGCCAGCAGCTTTGGGACAGGGTACGAGCAGTACTTC.

This clonotype came up many times. V usage is TRBV10-3 and J usage is TRBJ2-7; tentatively, D is TRBD2 (6 bases). Germline CDR1 ENHRY, CDR2 SYGVKD. V shed 6 bases and J shed 2 bases, with 17 bases lying between them. The CDR3 extends over 15 amino acids. CDR3 residues: CAIRGGGTVTYEQYF. The CDR3 DNA reads TGTGCCATCAGGGGGGGTGGGACGGTGACCTACGAGCAGTACTTC.

The V gene is TRBV6-5, the J gene TRBJ2-1; 7 bases agree with TRBD1. Germline V gives CDR1 MNHEY, CDR2 SVGAGI. Trimming at V came to 9 bases and at J to 7 bases, leaving 12 bases not matched to a gene. This CDR3 has 14 amino acids. The CDR3 DNA reads TGTGCCAGTCGAAACAGGGGTATGGGGAATGAGCAGTTCTTC. Encoded protein: CASRNRGMGNEQFF.

In this sample, this clonotype turned up many times. Germline is not matched at one junction end, which may reflect a read error. The V call is TRBV7-7, the J call TRBJ2-5; D uncertain. There are 15 residues in the CDR3. Looked up from germline, CDR1 is SSHAT and CDR2 is FNYEAQ (reference sequence). CDR3 in DNA: TGTGCTAGCAGCTTAGGTGGGCAGGCGGAAGAGACCCAGTACTTC. This encodes CASSLGGQAEETQYF.

The genes are TRBV7-2 and TRBJ2-2; 8 bases line up with TRBD1. This CDR3 comprises 16 residues. With V trimmed by 1 base and J by 5 bases, 6 bases remained unmatched. CDR1 is SGHTA, CDR2 FQGNSA, per germline. The CDR3 loop is CASSLVSGTGTGELFF. CDR3 DNA: TGTGCCAGCAGCTTAGTCTCCGGGACAGGAACCGGGGAGCTGTTTTTT.

The chain combines TRBV6-2 or TRBV6-3 with TRBJ2-5; the D gene could be TRBD1 or TRBD2 (5 bases each). Trimming took 8 bases from V and 1 from J, leaving 14 bases between them. Germline CDR1 MNHEY, CDR2 SVGEGT. This CDR3 contains 14 residues. CDR3 amino acids: CASFNPGTQETQYF. In DNA, the CDR3 is TGTGCCAGCTTCAACCCCGGGACCCAAGAGACCCAGTACTTC.

The sample holds a few counts of this clonotype. This sequence joins TRBV19 and TRBJ1-5; possibly TRBD1 for D (6 bases). Per the germline V gene, CDR1 is LNHDA and CDR2 is SQIVND (reference sequence). This CDR3 is built from 16 residues. Between the trimmed V and J ends, which lost 6 bases and 2 bases, there was a span of 17 bases. CDR3 loop: CASRGTGTNRNQPQHF. The CDR3 DNA sequence: TGTGCCAGTAGGGGGACCGGGACAAATCGCAATCAGCCCCAGCATTTT.

This clonotype showed up just a few times. Here the CDR3 reads CASSPAVGGSNTGELFF. The CDR3 DNA reads TGTGCCAGCAGCCCAGCTGTGGGGGGCTCGAACACCGGGGAGCTGTTTTTT. V gene TRBV11-3 combines with J gene TRBJ2-2; D is possibly TRBD1 or TRBD2 (6 bases each). V was trimmed by 5 bases and J by 0 bases, leaving 16 bases between them. CDR3 length: 17 amino acids. Germline CDR1 is SGHNT and CDR2 is YENEEA.

V gene TRBV20-1 combines with J gene TRBJ2-5; D call uncertain. Trimming shortened V by 3 bases and J by 3 bases, and 11 bases separated the two germline ends. This CDR3 has 13 residues. Germline V gene lookup returns CDR1 DFQATT and CDR2 SNEGSKA (reference sequence). The CDR3 DNA reads as TGCAGTGCTAGCTCCAAGCAGGAAGAGACCCAGTACTTC. Amino acid sequence: CSASSKQEETQYF.

This clonotype was seen a handful of times. The V gene is TRBV7-9, the J gene TRBJ2-4; perhaps TRBD1 as D (8 bases). Germline CDR1 is SEHNR and CDR2 is FQNEAQ (reference sequence). The CDR3 has 17 amino acids. V lost 2 bases and J lost 2, with 16 bases in between. Written as DNA, the CDR3 is TGTGCCAGCAGCTTACGAGGACAGGGAGGGTCCAAAAACATTCAGTACTTC. Protein: CASSLRGQGGSKNIQYF.

This sequence joins TRBV6-2 or TRBV6-3 and TRBJ2-7; 7 bases are shared with TRBD2. Germline CDR1 is MNHEY and CDR2 is SVGEGT. This CDR3 comprises 15 residues. V shed 6 bases, J shed 0 bases, and the junction held 8 bases outside the gene matches. The CDR3 loop reads CASSGPSGGSYEQYF. The CDR3 DNA reads TGTGCCAGCAGCGGACCTAGCGGCGGCTCCTACGAGCAGTACTTC.

V and J are TRBV28 and TRBJ2-2; TRBD2 matches 7 bases. This CDR3 is built from 15 residues. The germline V gene encodes CDR1 MDHEN and CDR2 SYDVKM. V gave up 3 bases and J gave up 6 bases; unmatched junction bases: 7. The CDR3, as DNA: TGTGCCAGCAGTTTTGGTCCCCGGGGGGCCGGGGAGCTGTTTTTT. Translated: CASSFGPRGAGELFF.

This clonotype was observed at least ten times. This rearrangement joins TRBV29-1 to TRBJ2-6; 12 bases line up with TRBD1. V was clipped by 7 bases and J by 2 bases; unmatched bases: 6. Germline V lookup: CDR1 SQVTM, CDR2 ANQGSEA. The CDR3 extends over 16 amino acids. CDR3 loop: CSAVGTGGPGANVLTF. The CDR3 DNA reads as TGCAGCGCCGTAGGGACAGGGGGCCCTGGGGCCAACGTCCTGACTTTC.

The J gene is TRBJ2-1, the V gene TRBV3-1; maybe TRBD1 (5 bases). The CDR3 is 18 amino acids. CDR1 LGHDT and CDR2 YNNKEL come from the germline V gene (reference sequence). Trimming removed 2 bases from V and 1 base from J, with 18 bases in between. The CDR3 loop is CASSQKGSGKGSYNEQFF. The CDR3, as DNA: TGTGCCAGCAGCCAAAAAGGTTCAGGGAAAGGGTCCTACAATGAGCAGTTCTTC.

Here the CDR3 DNA reads TGTGCCAGCAGTCGGACTAGCGGGAGAGGATTTGAGCAGTTCTTC. Amino acids: CASSRTSGRGFEQFF. The gene calls are TRBV6-6 and TRBJ2-1, with 13 bases that match TRBD2. Germline lookup yields CDR1 MNHNY and CDR2 SVGAGI (reference sequence). This CDR3 is built from 15 residues. Unmatched junction bases numbered 7, after V lost 5 bases and J lost 9 bases.

The J gene is TRBJ2-1, the V gene TRBV19, with 8 bases identical to TRBD1. The CDR3 sequence is 18 residues long. CDR1 and CDR2 (germline): LNHDA, SQIVND (reference sequence). J was trimmed by 7 bases and V by 5 bases; bases with no gene match: 19. CDR3 loop: CASSYGQGIPGPSNEQFF. CDR3 in DNA: TGTGCCAGTAGTTATGGACAGGGAATCCCGGGTCCCTCGAATGAGCAGTTCTTC.

This chain connects TRBV7-2 to TRBJ2-5; 11 nucleotides align to TRBD2. The CDR3 totals 13 residues. V was pared by 5 bases and J by 4 bases, with 0 bases of the junction left unmatched. The germline V gene encodes CDR1 SGHTA and CDR2 FQGNSA. CDR3 protein: CASSGTSGETQYF. The CDR3 region has the DNA TGTGCCAGCAGCGGGACTAGCGGAGAGACCCAGTACTTC.

The genes are TRBV4-3 and TRBJ2-2; no reliable D call. Trimming shortened V by 1 base and J by 0 bases, and 6 bases separated the two germline ends. There are 15 residues in the CDR3. From germline, CDR1 is LGHNA and CDR2 YSLEER. The CDR3 spells CASSQGRANTGELFF. The DNA for the CDR3 is TGCGCCAGCAGCCAAGGACGGGCGAACACCGGGGAGCTGTTTTTT.

At least ten counts were recorded for this clonotype. This chain links TRBV7-2 with TRBJ1-3; possible D gene TRBD1, 5 bases. The CDR3 is made up of 15 amino acids. Germline V gene sequence: CDR1 SGHTA, CDR2 FQGNSA. V lost 5 bases, J lost 0 bases, and 11 bases lay in between. The CDR3 reads CASSASGDSGNTIYF. CDR3 nucleotides: TGTGCCAGCAGCGCCTCGGGGGACTCTGGAAACACCATATATTTT.

This chain connects TRBV20-1 to TRBJ1-6; D unresolved. The germline V and J ends were trimmed by 3 bases and 0 bases, with 9 bases remaining between them. Looked up from germline, CDR1 is DFQATT and CDR2 is SNEGSKA (reference sequence). The CDR3 covers 15 residues. The CDR3, as DNA: TGCAGTGCTAGGTACACCAGCTCCTATAATTCACCCCTCCACTTT. Amino acid sequence: CSARYTSSYNSPLHF.